This TCR beta chain was sequenced during a study of vaccination and CD4 T cells after COVID-19. Across the whole study: Cells were stimulated with overlapping spike peptide pools from SARS-CoV-2, HCoV-NL63, HCoV-OC43 and HCoV-229E.

Study-wide points: The study found that a median approximately 84% of reactive clones in convalescent patients appeared only post-vaccination.

By share, this clonotype counts as medium-sized. What it recognizes is unknown. The CDR3 loop spans 13 amino acids. V was clipped by 2 bases and J by 4 bases, with 8 bases between them. The germline V gene encodes CDR1 SGHVS and CDR2 FQNEAQ. Treatment here: roughly 11-day PBMC culture with coronavirus spike peptide pools or control peptides (ViraFEST assay). ViraFEST enlarged antigen-specific T cell populations with peptide pools and afterwards sequenced TCRs. IL-2 (10 IU/ml) and peptide pools (about 10 ug/ml) were added to cultures of approximately 2 million PBMCs per well. Sequence data for DNA of cultured CD4+ T cells were generated by the Oncomine TCR Beta short-read assay. TCRdb recomputed calls from the PCR reads with MiXCR, one row per CDR3 protein. The table records 7,600 or so distinct CDR3 sequences, 20% to 25% of them present only once.

The origin of this receptor is a human donor who had recovered from COVID-19. This chain joins TRBV7-8 and TRBJ2-5, with D possibly being TRBD1 (6 bases). The specimen comprised CD4+ T cells from blood, cultured in vitro, sampled after SARS-CoV-2 vaccination. CDR3 DNA sequence: TGTGCCAGCAGCTTATACAGGGTAGAGACCCAGTACTTC. Amino acids: CASSLYRVETQYF. The whole variable domain, filled in from reference TRBV7-8 and TRBJ2-5, reads GAGVSQSPRYKVAKRGQDVALRCDPISGHVSLFWYQQALGQGPEFLTYFQNEAQLDKSGLPSDRFFAERPEGSVSTLKIQRTQQEDSAVYLCASSLYRVETQYFGPGTRLLVL.